This TCR beta chain was sequenced for a study of blood T cell repertoires in COVID-19. The overall study: Samples representing acute and convalescent COVID-19 were sourced from the United States, Italy and Spain.

This CDR3 is 16 amino acids long. The V gene end was trimmed by 3 bases and the J gene end by 4 bases; junction bases not matched to a gene: 5. Germline CDR1 is LNHDA and CDR2 is SQIVND (reference sequence). Original data processing: How many nucleated cells were present was estimated from reference gene primer amplification. Profiling relied on immunoSEQ multiplex PCR, and the TCRdb table lists in-frame clones only, not all of them. D and trimming were read from the DNA, whereas the V and J calls and clone size are those reported in that table. Here the sample spans approximately 31,000 clones, around nine tenths being singletons.

This receptor was obtained from a human donor with active COVID-19. The donor label of this sample is uncertain. The specimen was peripheral blood. J is TRBJ2-5 and V is TRBV19, with 13 bases matching TRBD2. The CDR3: CASSISGTSGVETQYF. The CDR3 DNA reads TGTGCCAGTAGTATTTCCGGGACTAGCGGGGTAGAGACCCAGTACTTC.